This entry lists 13 T cell receptor beta chains sequenced from one sample in a study of blood T cell repertoires in COVID-19. Clones were sequenced by immunoSEQ multiplex PCR, and TCRdb holds only the in-frame ones, with some missing. The data hold more than 60,000 clones, with around 80% observed a single time. The sequenced sample consisted of peripheral blood. The receptors were sampled from a man over 45 with COVID-19, enrolled during active disease.

The rearrangement joins TRBV11-2 to TRBJ1-1, with D perhaps matching TRBD1 (6 bases). From germline, CDR1 is SGHAT and CDR2 FQNNGV. V lost 5 bases and J lost 8, with 18 bases in between. This CDR3 comprises 14 residues. The CDR3 DNA reads as TGTGCCAGCAGCGCGTGGACAGCCCCACGCGAAGCTTTCTTT. This translates into CASSAWTAPREAFF.

The sample holds one count of this clone. J is TRBJ1-5 and V is TRBV19, with 7 bases lining up with TRBD1. The CDR3 spans 17 residues. With V trimmed by 3 bases and J by 0 bases, 8 bases remained unmatched. Germline V lookup: CDR1 LNHDA, CDR2 SQIVND (reference sequence). CDR3 nucleotide sequence: TGTGCCAGTAGTATTGGGCAGGGGGTTTTTAGCAATCAGCCCCAGCATTTT. Translation: CASSIGQGVFSNQPQHF.

The chain recombines TRBV25-1 with TRBJ2-5; no definite D call. The CDR3 covers 15 residues. The germline CDR1 and CDR2 sequences are MGHDK and SYGVNS. Trimming left V 1 base short and J 3 bases short, with 12 bases between. Here the CDR3 DNA reads TGTGCCAGCAGTGAATCAAAGCGACCGAAAGAGACCCAGTACTTC. The encoded protein is CASSESKRPKETQYF.

The J gene is TRBJ1-3, the V gene TRBV3-1 (or the pseudogene TRBV3-2); D might be TRBD1 (6 bases). V was pared by 5 bases and J by 0 bases, with 14 bases between. Germline values: CDR1 LGHDT, CDR2 YNNKEL (reference sequence). CDR3 length: 16 residues. CDR3 protein: CASSNLGQTSGNTIYF. In nucleotides, the CDR3 is TGTGCCAGCAGCAACCTAGGACAGACCTCTGGAAACACCATATATTTT.

This chain uses TRBV10-3 with TRBJ1-6; D not resolved. Trimming took 8 bases from V and 8 from J, leaving 13 bases between them. This CDR3 is 13 amino acids long. Per germline, CDR1 ENHRY and CDR2 SYGVKD. The CDR3 nucleotides are TGTGCCATCCGGGTCACGCCCGATTCACCCCTCCACTTT. Translated, it gives CAIRVTPDSPLHF.

V is TRBV4-2 and J is TRBJ2-7; D may be TRBD2 (6 bases). The V and J ends lost 4 bases and 7 bases respectively, with 8 bases between them. Germline CDR1 is LGHNA and CDR2 is YNFKEQ. CDR3 length: 11 residues. The CDR3 nucleotides are TGTGCCAGCAGCCTAGGACTAGAGCAGTACTTC. Its translation: CASSLGLEQYF.

The V and J genes are TRBV6-6 and TRBJ2-1, with D tentatively TRBD2 (6 bases). CDR3 length equals 15 residues. Germline values: CDR1 MNHNY, CDR2 SVGAGI (reference sequence). V dropped 0 bases and J dropped 7 bases, with 13 bases sitting between them. CDR3 amino acids: CASSYSGGAWNEQFF. In nucleotides, the CDR3 is TGTGCCAGCAGTTACTCCGGCGGGGCTTGGAATGAGCAGTTCTTC.

This chain uses TRBV7-3 with TRBJ1-1; D ambiguous. The length of the CDR3 is 15 residues. V gave up 1 base and J gave up 0 bases, with 9 bases separating them. The germline V gene has CDR1 SGHTA and CDR2 FQGTGA. In DNA, the CDR3 is TGTGCCAGCAGCTTAAATTCAGATGTGAACACTGAAGCTTTCTTT. Protein sequence: CASSLNSDVNTEAFF.

The chain is built from TRBV9 and TRBJ2-5; maybe TRBD1 (6 bases). CDR3 length equals 11 residues. Trimming took 3 bases from V and 9 from J, leaving 9 bases between them. Germline CDR1 reads SGDLS; CDR2 reads YYNGEE. The CDR3 region is CASSAEGAQYF. The DNA for the CDR3 is TGTGCCAGCAGCGCTGAGGGGGCCCAGTACTTC.

V is TRBV6-5 and J is TRBJ1-2, with 9 bases aligning to TRBD1. Germline V CDR1 and CDR2: MNHEY, SVGAGI. CDR3 size: 15 residues. After removal of 5 bases from V and 9 bases from J, the junction contained 13 bases not matched to a gene. The CDR3: CASSPPGQGSRSYTF. The CDR3 DNA reads as TGTGCCAGCAGTCCTCCGGGACAGGGCTCGCGGAGCTACACCTTC.

This sequence joins TRBV7-2 and TRBJ2-7, with 8 bases matching TRBD2. V was pared by 0 bases and J by 0 bases, with 4 bases of the junction left unmatched. There are 16 residues in the CDR3. Germline V CDR1 and CDR2: SGHTA, FQGNSA. For the CDR3, the DNA is TGTGCCAGCAGCTTAGCTACGGGAGGGAGCTCCTACGAGCAGTACTTC. Its translation: CASSLATGGSSYEQYF.

This clone was counted once. CDR3 in DNA: TGTGCCAGCAGCCAACTAGGGACAGCCAGCGAGCAGTACTTC. Its translation is CASSQLGTASEQYF. This chain connects TRBV16 to TRBJ2-7; TRBD1 matches 7 bases. The CDR3 is 14 amino acids. Germline-derived CDR1 and CDR2 are KGHSY and FQNENV. Unmatched junction bases numbered 7, after V lost 2 bases and J lost 6 bases.

The rearrangement joins TRBV27 to TRBJ1-1, with 10 bases that match TRBD1. The germline V gene encodes CDR1 MNHEY and CDR2 SMNVEV (reference sequence). This CDR3 has 18 residues. J lost 5 bases, V lost 3 bases, and 15 bases had no gene match. The CDR3 region is CASSFRGRIGQGETEAFF. The CDR3 DNA reads TGTGCCAGCAGTTTTCGGGGAAGAATCGGACAGGGGGAGACTGAAGCTTTCTTT.